The 29 T cell receptor beta chains below all came from one sample that was sequenced in a study of human T cells and chemical hapten exposure. TCRdb called the RACE reads again in MiXCR, with one record for every CDR3 protein. The repertoire has some 400,000 distinct CDR3 sequences, more than 4.5% of them found once; the top ten carry under 3%. Time point reported: patch test 1, 2 weeks after DPC sensitization. Treatment here: therapeutic diphenylcyclopropenone sensitization with weekly scalp DPC. The sample in question was whole blood, obtained in connection with sensitization to the hapten diphenylcyclopropenone (DPC). These receptor sequences come from a woman in her forties or fifties with alopecia areata. Some clones in this sample may be carry-over from other donors' samples.

This clonotype was recorded many times. V usage is TRBV9 and J usage is TRBJ2-5; no clear D. Germline CDR1 SGDLS, CDR2 YYNGEE. Trimming removed 1 base at V and 4 bases at J, with 14 bases between. The CDR3 totals 15 residues. The CDR3 region has the DNA TGTGCCAGCAGCGTATCTTGGCTAACGGGAGAGACCCAGTACTTC. Its translation: CASSVSWLTGETQYF.

V and J are TRBV20-1 and TRBJ1-2; 9 bases fit TRBD1. Trimming at V came to 2 bases and at J to 0 bases, leaving 10 bases not matched to a gene. The CDR3 length is 17 residues. CDR1 is DFQATT and CDR2 is SNEGSKA in the germline V gene (reference sequence). The CDR3 nucleotides are TGCAGTGCTAGACCATTGGACAGGGGCAGAACTAACTATGGCTACACCTTC. Protein product: CSARPLDRGRTNYGYTF.

This clonotype was detected only a few times. The chain uses TRBV7-8 and TRBJ2-2; either TRBD1 or TRBD2 may fit D (5 bases each). Between the trimmed V and J ends, which lost 4 bases and 6 bases, there was a span of 15 bases. The CDR3 is 15 residues long. Germline lookup yields CDR1 SGHVS and CDR2 FQNEAQ. CDR3 in amino acids: CASSSRVGAAGELFF. The CDR3 DNA follows: TGTGCCAGCAGCTCGAGGGTCGGGGCGGCCGGGGAGCTGTTTTTT.

This clonotype was seen a few times. The rearrangement joins TRBV6-1 to TRBJ2-3; the match to TRBD2 covers 7 bases. V shed 4 bases and J 6 bases; nucleotides not matched to a gene: 10. The CDR3 is made up of 15 amino acids. CDR1 and CDR2 from the germline V gene are MNHNS and SASEGT. The CDR3: CASSVQRGIMDTQYF. CDR3 bases: TGTGCCAGCAGTGTCCAGCGGGGTATAATGGATACGCAGTATTTT.

Ten or more counts support this clonotype. The chain uses TRBV24-1 and TRBJ2-1, with 7 bases identical to TRBD2. V shed 1 base and J 9 bases; nucleotides not matched to a gene: 2. The CDR3 runs to 13 residues. CDR1 is KGHDR, CDR2 SFDVKD, per germline. The CDR3 DNA reads as TGTGCCACCAGTGATTTTGGGGGGGGTGAGCAGTTCTTC. Its translation is CATSDFGGGEQFF.

This clonotype was counted a few times. The chain is built from TRBV13 and TRBJ1-1; the D gene is possibly TRBD1 (5 bases). The germline gives CDR1 PRHDT, CDR2 FYEKMQ (reference sequence). The CDR3 runs 13 residues. The germline V and J ends were trimmed by 3 bases and 5 bases, with 10 bases remaining between them. The CDR3 bases are TGTGCCAGCAGCTTCCGGACAAGAACTGAAGCTTTCTTT. Residues: CASSFRTRTEAFF. Filled out from reference TRBV13 and TRBJ1-1, the complete variable domain reads AAGVIQSPRHLIKEKRETATLKCYPIPRHDTVYWYQQGPGQDPQFLISFYEKMQSDKGSIPDRFSAQQFSDYHSELNMSSLELGDSALYFCASSFRTRTEAFFGQGTRLTVV.

This clonotype showed up many times. This sequence joins TRBV27 and TRBJ1-5; a weak D match, TRBD1 (6 bases). Germline V gene lookup returns CDR1 MNHEY and CDR2 SMNVEV (reference sequence). The CDR3 spans 14 residues. The V gene lost 4 bases and the J gene lost 2 bases, with 9 bases spanning the gap. CDR3 nucleotide sequence: TGTGCCAGCAGTTATAGGGGGGGCAATCAGCCCCAGCATTTT. It encodes CASSYRGGNQPQHF.

This clonotype was counted many times. The chain links TRBV7-7 to TRBJ2-7, with 13 bases aligning to TRBD2. The trim removed 5 bases at V and 6 bases at J, leaving 16 bases unmatched. The CDR3 extends over 18 amino acids. The germline gives CDR1 SSHAT, CDR2 FNYEAQ (reference sequence). The CDR3 bases are TGTGCCAGCAGCCCCTGGACGGCCGGGACTAGCGGGATAGCCGAGCAGTACTTC. Translation: CASSPWTAGTSGIAEQYF.

This clonotype has at least ten counts. This sequence joins TRBV2 and TRBJ2-1; D perhaps matches TRBD2 (6 bases). Per germline, CDR1 SNHLY and CDR2 FYNNEI. Trimming took 8 bases from V and 0 from J, leaving 14 bases between them. The CDR3 covers 15 residues. CDR3 in amino acids: CASERADFSYNEQFF. For the CDR3, the DNA is TGTGCCAGCGAGCGGGCGGATTTCTCCTACAATGAGCAGTTCTTC.

The rearrangement uses TRBV9 and TRBJ2-7; possibly TRBD1 for D (5 bases). The length of the CDR3 is 14 residues. V lost 0 bases, J lost 0 bases, and 7 bases lay in between. From germline, CDR1 is SGDLS and CDR2 YYNGEE. Here the CDR3 reads CASSVADSSYEQYF. In DNA form, the CDR3 reads TGTGCCAGCAGCGTAGCCGACAGCTCCTACGAGCAGTACTTC. The full variable domain, in which reference TRBV9 and TRBJ2-7 provide the parts outside the CDR3, is DSGVTQTPKHLITATGQRVTLRCSPRSGDLSVYWYQQSLDQGLQFLIQYYNGEERAKGNILERFSAQQFPDLHSELNLSSLELGDSALYFCASSVADSSYEQYFGPGTRLTVT.

This sequence joins TRBV2 and TRBJ1-2; TRBD1 is a possible D gene (5 bases). V lost 2 bases and J 4 bases, leaving 11 bases between the germline ends. The CDR3 contains 14 residues. Germline V gene lookup returns CDR1 SNHLY and CDR2 FYNNEI. For the CDR3, the DNA is TGTGCCAGCAGTGAAACGGGGCAGCTCTATGGCTACACCTTC. It specifies CASSETGQLYGYTF.

In this sample, this clonotype turned up once. A much larger clone is a single base away; this may be a read error. The CDR3 ends on some other residue instead of the conserved phenylalanine or tryptophan, so this is likely a read error. V and J are TRBV14 and TRBJ2-5; 10 bases map to TRBD1. Germline CDR1 SGHDN, CDR2 FVKESK. Trimming took 4 bases from V and 5 from J; bases not matched to a gene: 7. This CDR3 is built from 15 residues. This CDR3 is CASSPGTGVRETQYL. Here the CDR3 DNA reads TGTGCCAGCAGCCCCGGGACAGGGGTTAGGGAGACCCAGTACCTC.

In this sample, this clonotype turned up many times. V is TRBV12-3 or TRBV12-4 and J is TRBJ2-7; D is perhaps TRBD1 (6 bases). The CDR3 contains 12 residues. Trimming removed 2 bases from V and 6 bases from J, with 8 bases in between. The CDR3: CASSLTGREQYF. CDR3 nucleotide sequence: TGTGCCAGCAGTTTAACAGGGCGCGAGCAGTACTTC.

This clonotype was seen a handful of times. The chain uses TRBV3-1 and TRBJ1-1; the D is unclear. CDR1 is LGHDT and CDR2 is YNNKEL in the germline V gene (reference sequence). V gave up 1 base and J gave up 7 bases, with 4 bases separating them. The length of the CDR3 is 11 residues. The CDR3 region has the DNA TGTGCCAGCAGCCAAGTGGGTGAAGCTTTCTTT. It encodes CASSQVGEAFF.

This clonotype was counted at least ten times. This rearrangement joins TRBV29-1 to TRBJ1-1; D call uncertain. Germline assignment: CDR1 SQVTM and CDR2 ANQGSEA. This CDR3 comprises 12 residues. Trimming shortened V by 2 bases and J by 6 bases, and 10 bases separated the two germline ends. This CDR3 is CSVERREAEAFF. Written as DNA, the CDR3 is TGCAGCGTTGAAAGGCGTGAGGCTGAAGCTTTCTTT.

Turning to this clonotype: The junction does not match germline at one end; this may be a read error. This sequence joins TRBV11-2 and TRBJ2-3; D possibly corresponds to TRBD2 (6 bases). Germline V gene sequence: CDR1 SGHAT, CDR2 FQNNGV. This CDR3 comprises 16 residues. The CDR3 reads CASSLAVLTFTETQYF. The CDR3 coding sequence is TGTGCCAGCAGTTTAGCGGTACTCACTTTCACAGAAACGCAGTATTTT.

This clonotype was detected ten times or more. The V and J genes are TRBV30 and TRBJ1-2; TRBD1 matches 8 bases. Germline-derived CDR1 and CDR2 are GTSNPN and SVGIG (reference sequence). The CDR3 sequence is 13 residues long. V lost 3 bases, J lost 3 bases, and 3 bases stayed unmatched. The CDR3 DNA reads TGTGCCTGGAGGCTGGACAGGGACTATGGCTACACCTTC. Its translation: CAWRLDRDYGYTF.

At least ten counts were recorded for this clonotype. The rearrangement links TRBV29-1 to TRBJ2-2; TRBD2 matches at 8 bases. The trim removed 7 bases at V and 7 bases at J, leaving 14 bases unmatched. CDR1 and CDR2 (germline): SQVTM, ANQGSEA. This CDR3 region has 15 residues. The CDR3 protein is CSAGAGAGISGELFF. CDR3 nucleotide sequence: TGCAGCGCCGGAGCGGGAGCCGGGATTAGCGGGGAGCTGTTTTTT.

The V and J genes are TRBV10-2 and TRBJ2-7, with 9 bases aligning to TRBD2. J lost 4 bases, V lost 5 bases, and 6 bases had no gene match. Germline V gene data show CDR1 as WSHSY and CDR2 as SAAADI. This CDR3 region has 14 residues. The CDR3 here is CASSLAGDGYEQYF. CDR3 in DNA: TGCGCCAGCAGTTTAGCGGGAGACGGATACGAGCAGTACTTC.

This clonotype came up a few times. The chain joins TRBV12-3 or TRBV12-4 to TRBJ2-7; no reliable D call. V gave up 2 bases and J gave up 4 bases, with 9 bases separating them. The CDR3 contains 13 residues. This CDR3 reads CASSLQYQYEQYF. The CDR3 DNA reads as TGTGCCAGCAGTTTACAGTACCAATACGAGCAGTACTTC.

This clonotype was found many times. The gene calls are TRBV29-1 and TRBJ2-2; D remains unclear. V shed 0 bases and J shed 2 bases, with 7 bases lying between them. Germline V gives CDR1 SQVTM, CDR2 ANQGSEA. CDR3 length equals 14 residues. The CDR3 here is CSVEDSINTGELFF. The CDR3 DNA reads as TGCAGCGTTGAAGACAGTATCAACACCGGGGAGCTGTTTTTT.

The chain combines TRBV6-1 with TRBJ1-2, with D unclear. The ends were cut back, 0 bases at V and 3 bases at J, with 5 bases in the middle. Germline CDR1 and CDR2: MNHNS and SASEGT. The CDR3 is 13 residues long. The CDR3 bases are TGTGCCAGCAGTGAAGCGGTGGACTATGGCTACACCTTC. Protein sequence: CASSEAVDYGYTF.

This clonotype was counted a few times. This chain connects TRBV2 to TRBJ1-2; 7 positions match TRBD1. The germline CDR1 and CDR2 sequences are SNHLY and FYNNEI. With V trimmed by 0 bases and J by 8 bases, 18 bases remained unmatched. CDR3 length equals 18 residues. In DNA form, the CDR3 reads TGTGCCAGCAGTGAAGCAAGATACTTCGAGACAGGGATGGAGGGCTACACCTTC. It codes for CASSEARYFETGMEGYTF.

This clonotype was seen a handful of times. The chain uses TRBV9 and TRBJ1-4; TRBD1 is a possible D gene (5 bases). Trimming pared 4 bases from V and 5 bases from J, leaving 15 bases between. CDR3 length: 15 residues. Germline assignment: CDR1 SGDLS and CDR2 YYNGEE. DNA of the CDR3: TGTGCCAGCAGCTTCCGGGACGGTAAAAATGAAAAACTGTTTTTT. Translating it yields CASSFRDGKNEKLFF.

The V and J genes are TRBV2 and TRBJ1-2; D is undetermined. The CDR3 is made up of 14 amino acids. Trimming pared 7 bases from V and 3 bases from J, leaving 15 bases between. Per the germline V gene, CDR1 is SNHLY and CDR2 is FYNNEI. CDR3 residues: CASNRRRGDYGYTF. The CDR3 region has the DNA TGTGCCAGCAATAGACGGCGCGGGGACTATGGCTACACCTTC.

This rearrangement joins TRBV29-1 to TRBJ2-3, with 8 bases aligning to TRBD2. Germline-derived CDR1 and CDR2 are SQVTM and ANQGSEA. The junction had 7 bases not matched to a gene; V was cut back by 5 bases and J by 0 bases. The CDR3 runs 15 residues. The chain's CDR3 is CSVSGTRGSTDTQYF. The CDR3 nucleotides are TGCAGCGTTTCCGGGACTAGAGGCAGCACAGATACGCAGTATTTT.

The chain employs TRBV6-5 and TRBJ2-1, with D unresolved. Germline lookup yields CDR1 MNHEY and CDR2 SVGAGI. The CDR3 covers 11 residues. Trimming shortened V by 7 bases and J by 9 bases, and 10 bases separated the two germline ends. The CDR3, as DNA: TGTGCCAGCACCCGGTTTGGTGAGCAGTTCTTC. Translation gives CASTRFGEQFF.

To note about this clonotype: This sequence may be a read error, since a much larger clone differs from it by one base. The V and J genes are TRBV25-1 and TRBJ1-2; D is uncertain. This CDR3 comprises 15 residues. Germline CDR1 and CDR2: MGHDK and SYGVNS. The ends were cut back, 4 bases at V and 14 bases at J, with 26 bases in the middle. The CDR3 coding sequence is TGTGCCAGCAGTGCTCCCCTGTTCCGGGTCCGCCGTGTTACCTTC. Its protein product is CASSAPLFRVRRVTF.

This clonotype was seen ten or more times. This chain connects TRBV7-2 to TRBJ2-4; D gene ambiguous. CDR1 is SGHTA, CDR2 FQGNSA, per germline. This CDR3 comprises 12 residues. V was cut by 1 base and J by 8 bases, with 6 bases left in between. DNA for the CDR3: TGTGCCAGCAGCTTAGAAGGAGACATTCAGTACTTC. Translation gives CASSLEGDIQYF.